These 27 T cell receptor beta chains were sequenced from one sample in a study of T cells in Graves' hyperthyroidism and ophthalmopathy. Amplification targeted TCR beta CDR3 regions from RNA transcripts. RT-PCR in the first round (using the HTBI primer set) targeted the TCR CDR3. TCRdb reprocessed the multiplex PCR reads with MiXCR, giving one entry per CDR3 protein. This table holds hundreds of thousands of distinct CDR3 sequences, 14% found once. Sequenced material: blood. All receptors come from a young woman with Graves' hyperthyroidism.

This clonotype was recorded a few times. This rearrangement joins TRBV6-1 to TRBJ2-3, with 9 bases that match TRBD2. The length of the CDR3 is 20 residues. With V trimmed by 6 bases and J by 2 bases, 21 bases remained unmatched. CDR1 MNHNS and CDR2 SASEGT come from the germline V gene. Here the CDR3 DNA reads TGTGCCAGCAGAACCATCCCTTGGGGGGCTAGCGGGAAGATCACAGATACGCAGTATTTT. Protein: CASRTIPWGASGKITDTQYF.

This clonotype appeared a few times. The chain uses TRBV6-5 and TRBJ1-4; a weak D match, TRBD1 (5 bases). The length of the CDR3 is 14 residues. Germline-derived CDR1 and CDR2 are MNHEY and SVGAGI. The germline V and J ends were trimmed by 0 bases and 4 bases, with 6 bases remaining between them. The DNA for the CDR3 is TGTGCCAGCAGTTACTCGACAGTTAATGAAAAACTGTTTTTT. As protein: CASSYSTVNEKLFF.

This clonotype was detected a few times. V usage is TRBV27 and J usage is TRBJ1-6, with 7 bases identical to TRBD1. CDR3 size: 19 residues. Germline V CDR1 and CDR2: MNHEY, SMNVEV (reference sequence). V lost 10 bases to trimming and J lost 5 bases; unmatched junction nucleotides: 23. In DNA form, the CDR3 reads TGTGCCATCGTCCAGACAGGGTATCAAGATCGTGCTCATAATTCACCCCTCCACTTT. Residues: CAIVQTGYQDRAHNSPLHF.

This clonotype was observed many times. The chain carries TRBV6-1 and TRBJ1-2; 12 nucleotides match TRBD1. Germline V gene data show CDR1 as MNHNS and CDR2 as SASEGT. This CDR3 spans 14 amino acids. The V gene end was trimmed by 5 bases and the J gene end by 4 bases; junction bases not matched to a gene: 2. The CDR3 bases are TGTGCCAGCAGTTGGGGACAGGGGGCCTATGGCTACACCTTC. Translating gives CASSWGQGAYGYTF.

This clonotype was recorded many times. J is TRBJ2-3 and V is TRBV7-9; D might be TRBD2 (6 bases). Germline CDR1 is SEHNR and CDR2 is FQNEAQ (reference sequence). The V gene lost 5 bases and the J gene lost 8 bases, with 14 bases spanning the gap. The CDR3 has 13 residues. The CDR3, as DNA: TGTGCCAGCAGCCCGGAGGGCCGGGGTACGCAGTATTTT. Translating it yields CASSPEGRGTQYF.

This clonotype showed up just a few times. DNA for the CDR3: TGTGCCAGCAGCCGTCAGGGGGTCAGCTCCGGGGAGCTGTTTTTT. Translated: CASSRQGVSSGELFF. The J gene is TRBJ2-2, the V gene TRBV11-3; 7 positions match TRBD1. V lost 5 bases and J lost 6; bases outside the gene matches: 9. The germline V gene has CDR1 SGHNT and CDR2 YENEEA. CDR3 length equals 15 residues. Together with reference TRBV11-3 and TRBJ2-2, the CDR3 gives the full variable domain: EAGVVQSPRYKIIEKKQPVAFWCNPISGHNTLYWYLQNLGQGPELLIRYENEEAVDDSQLPKDRFSAERLKGVDSTLKIQPAELGDSAVYLCASSRQGVSSGELFFGEGSRLTVL.

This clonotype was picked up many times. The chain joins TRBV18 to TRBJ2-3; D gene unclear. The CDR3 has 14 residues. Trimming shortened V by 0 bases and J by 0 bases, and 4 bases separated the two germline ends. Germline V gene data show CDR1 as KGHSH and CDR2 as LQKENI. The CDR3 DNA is TGTGCCAGCTCACCACCGGACAGCACAGATACGCAGTATTTT. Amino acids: CASSPPDSTDTQYF.

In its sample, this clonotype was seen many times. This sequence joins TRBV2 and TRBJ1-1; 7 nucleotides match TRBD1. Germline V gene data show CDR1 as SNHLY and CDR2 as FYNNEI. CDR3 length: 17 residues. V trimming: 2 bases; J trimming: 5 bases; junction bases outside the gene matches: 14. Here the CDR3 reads CASSERGTDGGLTEAFF. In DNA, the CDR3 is TGTGCCAGCAGTGAAAGGGGGACAGATGGGGGGTTGACTGAAGCTTTCTTT.

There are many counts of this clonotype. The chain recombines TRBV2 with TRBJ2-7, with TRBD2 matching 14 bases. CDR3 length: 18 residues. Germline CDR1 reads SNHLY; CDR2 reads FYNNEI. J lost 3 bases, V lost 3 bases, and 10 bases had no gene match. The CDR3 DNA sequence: TGTGCCAGCAGTGATAAACGCCCGGGACTAGCGGGAGACTACGAGCAGTACTTC. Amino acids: CASSDKRPGLAGDYEQYF.

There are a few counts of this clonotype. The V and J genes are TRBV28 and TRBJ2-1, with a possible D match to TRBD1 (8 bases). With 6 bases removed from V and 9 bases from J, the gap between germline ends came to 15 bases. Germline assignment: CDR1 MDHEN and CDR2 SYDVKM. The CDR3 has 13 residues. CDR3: CASSPTGGAEQFF. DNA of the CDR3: TGTGCCAGCAGCCCAACAGGGGGGGCTGAGCAGTTCTTC.

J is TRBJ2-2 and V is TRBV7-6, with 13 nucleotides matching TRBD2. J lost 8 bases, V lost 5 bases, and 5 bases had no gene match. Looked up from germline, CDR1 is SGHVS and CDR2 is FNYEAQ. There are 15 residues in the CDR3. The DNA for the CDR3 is TGTGCCAGCAGCGCCGGACTAGCGGGAGAAGGGGAGCTGTTTTTT. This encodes CASSAGLAGEGELFF.

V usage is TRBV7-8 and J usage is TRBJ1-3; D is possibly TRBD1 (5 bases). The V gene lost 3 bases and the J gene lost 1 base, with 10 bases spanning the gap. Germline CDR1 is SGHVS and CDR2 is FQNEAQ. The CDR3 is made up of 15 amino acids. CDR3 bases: TGTGCCAGCAGCTTTGGGACGTTATCTGGAAACACCATATATTTT. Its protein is CASSFGTLSGNTIYF.

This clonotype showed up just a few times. The CDR3 here is CASRPTGKPGYTF. In DNA form, the CDR3 reads TGTGCCAGCAGGCCAACAGGGAAACCCGGCTACACCTTC. The chain carries TRBV6-1 and TRBJ1-2, with D possibly TRBD1 on 6 matching bases. The V and J ends lost 6 bases and 8 bases respectively, with 16 bases between them. There are 13 residues in the CDR3. Per germline, CDR1 MNHNS and CDR2 SASEGT.

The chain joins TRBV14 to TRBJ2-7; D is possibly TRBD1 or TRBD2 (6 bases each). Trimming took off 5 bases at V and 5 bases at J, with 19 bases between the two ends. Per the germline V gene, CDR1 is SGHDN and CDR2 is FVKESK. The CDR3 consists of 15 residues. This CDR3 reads CASSKRELGGDEQYF. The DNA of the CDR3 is TGTGCCAGCAGCAAAAGAGAGCTGGGGGGCGACGAGCAGTACTTC.

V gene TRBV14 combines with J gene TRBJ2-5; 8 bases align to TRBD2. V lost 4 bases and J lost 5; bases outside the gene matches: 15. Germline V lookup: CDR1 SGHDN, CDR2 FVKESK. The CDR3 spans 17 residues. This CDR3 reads CASSPGEVGRARETQYF. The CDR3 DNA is TGTGCCAGCAGCCCCGGAGAGGTCGGGAGGGCCAGGGAGACCCAGTACTTC.

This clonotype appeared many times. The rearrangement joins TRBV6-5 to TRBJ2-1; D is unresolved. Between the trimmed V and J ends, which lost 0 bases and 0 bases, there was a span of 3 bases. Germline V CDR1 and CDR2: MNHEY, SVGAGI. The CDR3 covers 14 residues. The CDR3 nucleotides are TGTGCCAGCAGTTACTCTCTCTCCTACAATGAGCAGTTCTTC. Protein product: CASSYSLSYNEQFF.

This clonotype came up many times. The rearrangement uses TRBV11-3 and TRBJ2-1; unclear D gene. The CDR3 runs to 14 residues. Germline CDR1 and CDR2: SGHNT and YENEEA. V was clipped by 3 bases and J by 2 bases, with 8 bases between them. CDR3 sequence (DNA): TGTGCCAGCAGCTTGAGTTACCCCTACAATGAGCAGTTCTTC. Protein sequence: CASSLSYPYNEQFF.

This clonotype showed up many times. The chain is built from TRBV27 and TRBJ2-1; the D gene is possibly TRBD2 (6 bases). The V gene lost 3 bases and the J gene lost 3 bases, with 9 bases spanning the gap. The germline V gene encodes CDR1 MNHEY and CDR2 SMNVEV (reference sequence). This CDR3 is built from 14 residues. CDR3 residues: CASSLVADYNEQFF. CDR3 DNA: TGTGCCAGCAGTTTGGTAGCGGACTACAATGAGCAGTTCTTC.

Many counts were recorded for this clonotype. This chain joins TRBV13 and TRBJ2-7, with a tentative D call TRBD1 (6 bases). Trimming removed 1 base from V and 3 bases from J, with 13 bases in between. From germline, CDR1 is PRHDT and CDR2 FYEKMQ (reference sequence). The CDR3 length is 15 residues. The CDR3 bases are TGTGCCAGCAGCTTAGCCCGGACAGAATTCTACGAGCAGTACTTC. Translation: CASSLARTEFYEQYF.

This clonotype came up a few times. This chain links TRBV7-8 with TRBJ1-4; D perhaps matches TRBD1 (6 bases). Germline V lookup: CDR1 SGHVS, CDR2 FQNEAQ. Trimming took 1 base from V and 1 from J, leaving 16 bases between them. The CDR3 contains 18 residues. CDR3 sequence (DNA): TGTGCCAGCAGCTTAGACGACAGGTATCGAGGAACTAATGAAAAACTGTTTTTT. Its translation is CASSLDDRYRGTNEKLFF.

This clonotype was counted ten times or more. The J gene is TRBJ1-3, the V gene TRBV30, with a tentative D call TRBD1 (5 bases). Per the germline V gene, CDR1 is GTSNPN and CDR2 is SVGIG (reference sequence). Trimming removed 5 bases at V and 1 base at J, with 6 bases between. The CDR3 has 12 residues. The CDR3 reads CAWQGSGNTIYF. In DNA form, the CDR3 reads TGTGCCTGGCAGGGTTCTGGAAACACCATATATTTT. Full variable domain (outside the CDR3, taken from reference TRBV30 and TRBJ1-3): SQTIHQWPATLVQPVGSPLSLECTVEGTSNPNLYWYRQAAGRGLQLLFYSVGIGQISSEVPQNLSASRPQDRQFILSSKKLLLSDSGFYLCAWQGSGNTIYFGEGSWLTVV.

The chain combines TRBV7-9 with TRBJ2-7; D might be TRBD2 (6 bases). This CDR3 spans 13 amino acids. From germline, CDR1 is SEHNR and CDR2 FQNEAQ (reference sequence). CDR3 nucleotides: TGTGCAAGCGCGGGGACCCCGTCCTACGAGCAGTACTTC. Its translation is CASAGTPSYEQYF.

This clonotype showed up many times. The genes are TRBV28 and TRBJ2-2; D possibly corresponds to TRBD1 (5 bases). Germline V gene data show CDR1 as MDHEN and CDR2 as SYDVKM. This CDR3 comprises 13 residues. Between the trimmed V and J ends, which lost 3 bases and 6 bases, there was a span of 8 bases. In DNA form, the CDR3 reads TGTGCCAGCAGTTTGCTAGGGGCCGGGGAGCTGTTTTTT. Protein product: CASSLLGAGELFF. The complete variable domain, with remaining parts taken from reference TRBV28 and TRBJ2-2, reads DVKVTQSSRYLVKRTGEKVFLECVQDMDHENMFWYRQDPGLGLRLIYFSYDVKMKEKGDIPEGYSVSREKKERFSLILESASTNQTSMYLCASSLLGAGELFFGEGSRLTVL.

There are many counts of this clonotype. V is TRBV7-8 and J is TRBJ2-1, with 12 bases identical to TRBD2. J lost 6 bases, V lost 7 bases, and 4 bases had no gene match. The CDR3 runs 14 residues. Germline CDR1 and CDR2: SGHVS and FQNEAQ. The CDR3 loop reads CASTRLAGANEQFF. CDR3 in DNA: TGTGCCAGCACGCGACTAGCGGGAGCCAATGAGCAGTTCTTC.

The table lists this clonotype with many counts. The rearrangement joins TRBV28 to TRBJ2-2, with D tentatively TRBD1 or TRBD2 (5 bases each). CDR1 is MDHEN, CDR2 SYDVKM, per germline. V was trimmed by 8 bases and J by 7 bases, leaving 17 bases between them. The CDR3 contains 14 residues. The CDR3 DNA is TGTGCCAGCCGGGACGCCTCTTCGGGCGGGGAGCTGTTTTTT. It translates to CASRDASSGGELFF.

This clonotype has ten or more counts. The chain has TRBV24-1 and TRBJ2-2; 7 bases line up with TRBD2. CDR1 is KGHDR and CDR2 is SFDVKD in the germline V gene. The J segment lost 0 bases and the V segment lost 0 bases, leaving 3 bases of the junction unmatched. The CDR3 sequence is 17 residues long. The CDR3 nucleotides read TGTGCCACCAGTGATTTGGCGGGGGTGGCGAACACCGGGGAGCTGTTTTTT. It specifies CATSDLAGVANTGELFF.

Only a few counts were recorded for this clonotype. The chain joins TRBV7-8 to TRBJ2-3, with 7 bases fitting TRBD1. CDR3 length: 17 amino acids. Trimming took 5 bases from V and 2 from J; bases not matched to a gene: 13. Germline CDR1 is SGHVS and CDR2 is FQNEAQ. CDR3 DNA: TGTGCCAGCAGCCCGCCGGGCCCGGGACAGAACACAGATACGCAGTATTTT. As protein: CASSPPGPGQNTDTQYF.